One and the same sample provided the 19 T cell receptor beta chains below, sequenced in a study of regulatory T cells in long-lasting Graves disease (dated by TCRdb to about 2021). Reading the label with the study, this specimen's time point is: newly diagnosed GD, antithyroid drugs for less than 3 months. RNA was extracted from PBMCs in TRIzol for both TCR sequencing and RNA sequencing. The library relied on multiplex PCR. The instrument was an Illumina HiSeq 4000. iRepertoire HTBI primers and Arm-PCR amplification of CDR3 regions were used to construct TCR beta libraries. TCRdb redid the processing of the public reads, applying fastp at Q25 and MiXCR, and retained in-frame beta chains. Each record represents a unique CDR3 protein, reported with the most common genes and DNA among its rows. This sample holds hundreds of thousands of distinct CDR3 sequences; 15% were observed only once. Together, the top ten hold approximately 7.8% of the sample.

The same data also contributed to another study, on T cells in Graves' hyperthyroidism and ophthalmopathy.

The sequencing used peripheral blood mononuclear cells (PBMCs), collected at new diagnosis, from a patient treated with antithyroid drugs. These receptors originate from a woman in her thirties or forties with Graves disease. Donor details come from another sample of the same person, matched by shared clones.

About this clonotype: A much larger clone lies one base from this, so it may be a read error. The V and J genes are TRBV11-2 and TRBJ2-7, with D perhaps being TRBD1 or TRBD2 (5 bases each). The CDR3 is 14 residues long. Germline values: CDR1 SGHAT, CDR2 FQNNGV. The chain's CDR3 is CASSLEGRIYGQYF. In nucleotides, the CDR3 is TGTGCCAGCAGCTTAGAGGGACGGATTTACGGGCAGTACTTC.

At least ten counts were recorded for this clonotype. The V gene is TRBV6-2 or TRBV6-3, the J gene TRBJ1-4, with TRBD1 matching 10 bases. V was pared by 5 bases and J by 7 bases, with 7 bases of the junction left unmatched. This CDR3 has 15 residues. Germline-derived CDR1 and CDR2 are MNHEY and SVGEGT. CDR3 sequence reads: CASSVGTGVTEKLFF. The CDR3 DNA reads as TGTGCCAGCAGTGTCGGGACAGGGGTGACTGAAAAACTGTTTTTT.

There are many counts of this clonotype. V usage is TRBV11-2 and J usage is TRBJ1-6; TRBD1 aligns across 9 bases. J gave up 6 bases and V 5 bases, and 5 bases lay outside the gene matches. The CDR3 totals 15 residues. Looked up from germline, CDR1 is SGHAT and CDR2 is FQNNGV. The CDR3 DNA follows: TGTGCCAGCAGCCGGACAGGGGTCGGTAATTCACCCCTCCACTTT. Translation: CASSRTGVGNSPLHF.

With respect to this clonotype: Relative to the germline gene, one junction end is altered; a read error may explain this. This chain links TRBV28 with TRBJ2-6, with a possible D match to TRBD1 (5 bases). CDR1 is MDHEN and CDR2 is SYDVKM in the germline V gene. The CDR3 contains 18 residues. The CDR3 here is CASTPSRWAPSGANVQTF. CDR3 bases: TGTGCCAGCACCCCTTCCCGTTGGGCCCCCTCTGGGGCCAACGTCCAGACTTTC.

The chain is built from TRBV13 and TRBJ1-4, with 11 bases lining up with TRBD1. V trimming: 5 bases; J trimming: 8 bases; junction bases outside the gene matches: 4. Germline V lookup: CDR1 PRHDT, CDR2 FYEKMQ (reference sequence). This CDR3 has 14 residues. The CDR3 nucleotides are TGTGCCAGCAGCCTCCGGACAGGGGGCGAAAAACTGTTTTTT. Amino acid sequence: CASSLRTGGEKLFF.

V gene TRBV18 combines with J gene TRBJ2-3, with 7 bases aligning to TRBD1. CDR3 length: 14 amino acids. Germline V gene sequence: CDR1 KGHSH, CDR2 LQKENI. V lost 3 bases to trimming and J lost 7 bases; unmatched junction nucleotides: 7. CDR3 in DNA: TGTGCCAGCTCACCCAGGACAGGAAGCAATACGCAGTATTTT. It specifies CASSPRTGSNTQYF. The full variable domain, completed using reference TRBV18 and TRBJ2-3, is NAGVMQNPRHLVRRRGQEARLRCSPMKGHSHVYWYRQLPEEGLKFMVYLQKENIIDESGMPKERFSAEFPKEGPSILRIQQVVRGDSAAYFCASSPRTGSNTQYFGPGTRLTVL.

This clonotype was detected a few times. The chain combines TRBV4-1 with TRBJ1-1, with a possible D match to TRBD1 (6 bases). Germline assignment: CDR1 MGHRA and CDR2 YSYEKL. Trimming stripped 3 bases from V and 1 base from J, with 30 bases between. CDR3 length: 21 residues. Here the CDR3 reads CASSHPRTQGPSIIQNTEAFF. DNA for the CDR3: TGCGCCAGCAGCCACCCACGAACCCAGGGGCCATCGATTATACAGAACACTGAAGCTTTCTTT.

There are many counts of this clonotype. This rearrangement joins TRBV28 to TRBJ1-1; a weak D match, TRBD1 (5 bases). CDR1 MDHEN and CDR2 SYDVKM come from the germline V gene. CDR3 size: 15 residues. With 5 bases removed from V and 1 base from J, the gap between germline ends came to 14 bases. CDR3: CASSLQGRGNTEAFF. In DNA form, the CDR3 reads TGTGCCAGCAGTCTCCAGGGACGGGGGAACACTGAAGCTTTCTTT.

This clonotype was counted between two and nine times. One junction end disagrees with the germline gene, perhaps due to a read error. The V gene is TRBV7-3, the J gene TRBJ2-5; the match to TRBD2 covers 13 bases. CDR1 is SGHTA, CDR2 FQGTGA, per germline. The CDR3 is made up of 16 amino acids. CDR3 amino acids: CASSPGLAGHSETLYF. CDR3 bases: TGTGCCAGCAGCCCGGGACTAGCGGGACACTCAGAGACCCTGTACTTC.

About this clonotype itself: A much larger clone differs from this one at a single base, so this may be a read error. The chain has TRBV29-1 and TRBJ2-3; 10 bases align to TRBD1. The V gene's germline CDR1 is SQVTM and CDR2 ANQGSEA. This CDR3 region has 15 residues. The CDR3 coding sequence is TGCGGCGTTGAAACGACAGGGGGCTACACAGATACGCAGTATTTT. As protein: CGVETTGGYTDTQYF.

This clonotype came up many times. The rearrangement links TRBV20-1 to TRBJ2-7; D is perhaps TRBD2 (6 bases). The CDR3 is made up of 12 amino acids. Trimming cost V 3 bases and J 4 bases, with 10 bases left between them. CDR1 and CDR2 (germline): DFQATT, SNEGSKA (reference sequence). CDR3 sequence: CSASTGSYEQYF. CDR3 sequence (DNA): TGCAGTGCTAGTACCGGGAGTTACGAGCAGTACTTC.

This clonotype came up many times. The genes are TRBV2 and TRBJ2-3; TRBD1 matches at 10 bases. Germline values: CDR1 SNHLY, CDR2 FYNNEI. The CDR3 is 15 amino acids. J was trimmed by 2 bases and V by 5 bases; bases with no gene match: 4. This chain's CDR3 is CASSRDRGFTDTQYF. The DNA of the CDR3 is TGTGCCAGCAGTCGGGACAGGGGCTTCACAGATACGCAGTATTTT.

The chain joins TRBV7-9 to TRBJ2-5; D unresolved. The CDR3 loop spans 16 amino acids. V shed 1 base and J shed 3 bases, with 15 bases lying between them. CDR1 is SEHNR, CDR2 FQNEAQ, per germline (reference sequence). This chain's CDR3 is CASSLVVTRGEETQYF. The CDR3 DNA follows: TGTGCCAGCAGCTTAGTTGTGACCCGCGGCGAAGAGACCCAGTACTTC.

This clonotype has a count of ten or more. CDR3 sequence: CAWSVKGGGQPQHF. The CDR3, as DNA: TGTGCCTGGAGTGTAAAAGGTGGAGGTCAGCCCCAGCATTTT. The chain employs TRBV30 and TRBJ1-5; D is unclear. The germline V gene has CDR1 GTSNPN and CDR2 SVGIG (reference sequence). There are 14 residues in the CDR3. V was trimmed by 0 bases and J by 6 bases, leaving 12 bases between them.

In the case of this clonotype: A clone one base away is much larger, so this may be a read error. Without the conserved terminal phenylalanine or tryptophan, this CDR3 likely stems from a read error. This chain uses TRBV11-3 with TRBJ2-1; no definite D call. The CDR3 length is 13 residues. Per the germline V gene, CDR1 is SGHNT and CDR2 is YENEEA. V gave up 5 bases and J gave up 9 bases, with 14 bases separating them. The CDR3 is CASSPPRTTEQFL. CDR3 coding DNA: TGTGCCAGCAGCCCACCCCGGACGACTGAGCAGTTCCTC.

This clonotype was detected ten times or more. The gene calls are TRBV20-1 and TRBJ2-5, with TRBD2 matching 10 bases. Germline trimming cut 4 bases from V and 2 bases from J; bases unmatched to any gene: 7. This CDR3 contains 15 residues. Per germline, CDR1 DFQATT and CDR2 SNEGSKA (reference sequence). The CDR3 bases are TGCAGTGCTAACCTACTAGCGGGGATACAAGAGACCCAGTACTTC. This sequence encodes CSANLLAGIQETQYF.

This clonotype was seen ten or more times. CDR3 protein: CASSDVSSYEQYF. CDR3 sequence (DNA): TGTGCCAGCAGCGACGTCTCTTCCTACGAGCAGTACTTC. The J gene is TRBJ2-7, the V gene TRBV7-9; D uncertain. The CDR3 length is 13 residues. Trimming removed 5 bases at V and 1 base at J, with 9 bases between. The germline V gene has CDR1 SEHNR and CDR2 FQNEAQ (reference sequence).

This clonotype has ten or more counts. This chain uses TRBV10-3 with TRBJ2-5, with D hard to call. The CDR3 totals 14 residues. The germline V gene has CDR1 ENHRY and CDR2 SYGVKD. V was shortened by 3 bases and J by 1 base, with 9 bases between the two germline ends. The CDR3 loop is CAISEWRSQETQYF. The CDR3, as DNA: TGTGCCATCAGTGAATGGCGGTCCCAAGAGACCCAGTACTTC.

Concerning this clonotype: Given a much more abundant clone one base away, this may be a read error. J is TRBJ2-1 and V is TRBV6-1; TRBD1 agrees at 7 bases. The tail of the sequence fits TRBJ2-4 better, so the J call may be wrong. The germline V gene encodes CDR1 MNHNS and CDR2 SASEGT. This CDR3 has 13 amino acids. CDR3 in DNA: TGTGCCAGCAGGCCGACAGGGATGTACGTTCAGTACTTC. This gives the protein CASRPTGMYVQYF.